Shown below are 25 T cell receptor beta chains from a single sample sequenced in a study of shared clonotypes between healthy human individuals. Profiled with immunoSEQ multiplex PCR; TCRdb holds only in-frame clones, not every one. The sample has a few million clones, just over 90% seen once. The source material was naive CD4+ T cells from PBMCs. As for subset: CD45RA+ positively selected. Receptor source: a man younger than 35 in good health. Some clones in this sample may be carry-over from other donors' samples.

The CDR3 sequence is CASSYPTGDDGYTF. The CDR3 DNA sequence: TGTGCCAGCAGTTACCCGACAGGGGACGATGGCTACACCTTC. The chain links TRBV6-5 to TRBJ1-2, with 8 bases matching TRBD1. Trimming cost V 2 bases and J 6 bases; bases outside gene matches: 5. CDR3 size: 14 residues. Germline V gene data show CDR1 as MNHEY and CDR2 as SVGAGI.

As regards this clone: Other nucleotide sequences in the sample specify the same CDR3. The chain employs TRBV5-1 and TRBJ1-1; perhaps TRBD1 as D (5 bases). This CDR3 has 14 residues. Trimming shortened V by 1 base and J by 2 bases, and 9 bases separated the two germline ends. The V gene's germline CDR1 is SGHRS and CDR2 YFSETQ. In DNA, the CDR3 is TGCGCCAGCAGCTTGTTTGGGGCTAACACTGAAGCTTTCTTT. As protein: CASSLFGANTEAFF.

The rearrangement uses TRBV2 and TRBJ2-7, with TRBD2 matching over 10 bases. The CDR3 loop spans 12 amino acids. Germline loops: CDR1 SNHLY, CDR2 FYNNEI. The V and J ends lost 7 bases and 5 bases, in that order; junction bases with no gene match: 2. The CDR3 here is CASKREGHEQYF. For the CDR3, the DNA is TGTGCCAGCAAGCGGGAGGGCCACGAGCAGTACTTC.

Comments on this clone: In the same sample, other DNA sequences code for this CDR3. The CDR3 loop is CASRRVGELFF. CDR3 bases: TGTGCCAGTAGGAGAGTCGGGGAGCTGTTTTTT. The rearrangement uses TRBV19 and TRBJ2-2; D is unresolved. CDR1 is LNHDA, CDR2 SQIVND, per germline (reference sequence). The CDR3 contains 11 residues. Trimming cost V 6 bases and J 7 bases, with 6 bases left between them. The whole variable domain, remainder taken from reference TRBV19 and TRBJ2-2, is DGGITQSPKYLFRKEGQNVTLSCEQNLNHDAMYWYRQDPGQGLRLIYYSQIVNDFQKGDIAEGYSVSREKKESFPLTVTSAQKNPTAFYLCASRRVGELFFGEGSRLTVL.

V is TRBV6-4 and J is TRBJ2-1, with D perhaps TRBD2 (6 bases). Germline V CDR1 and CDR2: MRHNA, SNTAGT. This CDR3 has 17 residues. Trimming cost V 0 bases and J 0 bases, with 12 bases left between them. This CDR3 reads CASSDSGGPRSYNEQFF. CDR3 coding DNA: TGTGCCAGCAGTGACTCAGGAGGGCCCCGCTCCTACAATGAGCAGTTCTTC.

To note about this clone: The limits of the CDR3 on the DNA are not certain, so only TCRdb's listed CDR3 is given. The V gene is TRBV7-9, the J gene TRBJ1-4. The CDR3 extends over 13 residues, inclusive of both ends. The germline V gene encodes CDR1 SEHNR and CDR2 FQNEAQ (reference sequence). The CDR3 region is CASSYGGVKNCFF.

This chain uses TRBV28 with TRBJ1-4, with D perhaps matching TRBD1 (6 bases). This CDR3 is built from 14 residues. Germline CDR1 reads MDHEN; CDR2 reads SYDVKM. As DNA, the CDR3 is TGTGGCTCCGGAGGGGGAGCGGGTAATGAAAAACTGTTTTTT. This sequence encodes CGSGGGAGNEKLFF. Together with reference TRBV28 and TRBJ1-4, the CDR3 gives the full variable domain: DVKVTQSSRYLVKRTGEKVFLECVQDMDHENMFWYRQDPGLGLRLIYFSYDVKMKEKGDIPEGYSVSREKKERFSLILESASTNQTSMYLCGSGGGAGNEKLFFGSGTQLSVL.

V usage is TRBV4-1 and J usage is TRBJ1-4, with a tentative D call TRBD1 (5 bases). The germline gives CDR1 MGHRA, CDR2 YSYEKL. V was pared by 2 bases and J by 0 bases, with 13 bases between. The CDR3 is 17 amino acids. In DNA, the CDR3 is TGCGCCAGCAGCCAAAAAGGACCGACAGCAACTAATGAAAAACTGTTTTTT. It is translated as CASSQKGPTATNEKLFF.

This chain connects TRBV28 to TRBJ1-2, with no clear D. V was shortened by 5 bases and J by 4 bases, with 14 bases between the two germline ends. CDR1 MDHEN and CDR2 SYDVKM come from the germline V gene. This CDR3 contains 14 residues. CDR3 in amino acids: CASSPYPRPYGYTF. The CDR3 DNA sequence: TGTGCCAGCAGTCCCTACCCTCGTCCCTATGGCTACACCTTC.

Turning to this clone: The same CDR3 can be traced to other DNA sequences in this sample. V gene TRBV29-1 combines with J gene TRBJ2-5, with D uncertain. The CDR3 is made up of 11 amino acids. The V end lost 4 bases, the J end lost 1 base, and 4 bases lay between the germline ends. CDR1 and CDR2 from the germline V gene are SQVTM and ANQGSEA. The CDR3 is CSVVPQETQYF. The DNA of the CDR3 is TGCAGCGTTGTCCCCCAAGAGACCCAGTACTTC.

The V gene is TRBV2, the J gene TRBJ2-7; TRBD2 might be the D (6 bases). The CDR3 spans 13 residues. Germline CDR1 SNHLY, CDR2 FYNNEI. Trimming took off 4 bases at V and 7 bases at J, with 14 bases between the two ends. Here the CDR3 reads CASSAQGRGEQYF. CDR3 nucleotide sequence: TGTGCCAGCAGTGCTCAGGGACGGGGGGAGCAGTACTTC.

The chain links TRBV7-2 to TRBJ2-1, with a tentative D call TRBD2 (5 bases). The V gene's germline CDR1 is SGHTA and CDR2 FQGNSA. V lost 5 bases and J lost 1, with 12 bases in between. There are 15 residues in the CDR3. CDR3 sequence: CASSPARGSYNEQFF. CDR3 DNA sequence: TGTGCCAGCAGCCCCGCCCGAGGGTCCTACAATGAGCAGTTCTTC.

CDR3 bases: TGTGCCAGCAGCTTACTAACGGGACAGGGATTCAATGAGCAGTTCTTC. Translating it yields CASSLLTGQGFNEQFF. V usage is TRBV7-8 and J usage is TRBJ2-1, with 9 bases fitting TRBD1. The V gene end was trimmed by 2 bases and the J gene end by 6 bases; junction bases not matched to a gene: 8. The CDR3 covers 16 residues. Germline CDR1 SGHVS, CDR2 FQNEAQ.

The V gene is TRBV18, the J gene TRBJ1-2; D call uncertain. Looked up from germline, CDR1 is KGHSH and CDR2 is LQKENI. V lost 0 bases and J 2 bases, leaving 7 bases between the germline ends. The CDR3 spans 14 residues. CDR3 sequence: CASSPPARNYGYTF. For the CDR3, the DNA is TGTGCCAGCTCACCACCCGCCAGGAACTATGGCTACACCTTC.

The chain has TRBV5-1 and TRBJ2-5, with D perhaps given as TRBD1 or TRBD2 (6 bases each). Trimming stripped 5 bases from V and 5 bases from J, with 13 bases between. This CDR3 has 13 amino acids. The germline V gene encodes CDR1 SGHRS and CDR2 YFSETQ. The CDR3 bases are TGCGCCAGCAGAGGGTCCGGGGGCGAGACCCAGTACTTC. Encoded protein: CASRGSGGETQYF.

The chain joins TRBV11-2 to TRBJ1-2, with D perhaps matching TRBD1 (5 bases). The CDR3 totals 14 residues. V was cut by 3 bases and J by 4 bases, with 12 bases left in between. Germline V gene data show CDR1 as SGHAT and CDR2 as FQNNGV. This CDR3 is CASSLGPLPYGYTF. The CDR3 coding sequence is TGTGCCAGCAGCTTGGGACCTTTACCCTATGGCTACACCTTC.

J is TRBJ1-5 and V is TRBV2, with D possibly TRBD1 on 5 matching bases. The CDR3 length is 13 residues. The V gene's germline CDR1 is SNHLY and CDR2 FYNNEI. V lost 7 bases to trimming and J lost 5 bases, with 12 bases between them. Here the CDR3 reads CASNRRGYQPQHF. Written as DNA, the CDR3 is TGTGCCAGCAATCGGAGGGGATATCAGCCCCAGCATTTT.

The DNA for the CDR3 is TGTGCCAGCAGCTTCTGGGACAGAGACTATGGCTACACCTTC. Translated: CASSFWDRDYGYTF. This chain joins TRBV7-9 and TRBJ1-2; 7 bases map to TRBD1. The CDR3 is made up of 14 amino acids. Germline values: CDR1 SEHNR, CDR2 FQNEAQ (reference sequence). V lost 3 bases to trimming and J lost 3 bases; unmatched junction nucleotides: 4. Together with reference TRBV7-9 and TRBJ1-2, the CDR3 gives the full variable domain: DTGVSQNPRHKITKRGQNVTFRCDPISEHNRLYWYRQTLGQGPEFLTYFQNEAQLEKSRLLSDRFSAERPKGSFSTLEIQRTEQGDSAMYLCASSFWDRDYGYTFGSGTRLTVV.

CDR3 nucleotides: TGTGCCAGCAGTGACACGGTCGTAGGGGCAGATACGCAGTATTTT. Translated, it gives CASSDTVVGADTQYF. The V and J genes are TRBV6-1 and TRBJ2-3; D is possibly TRBD1 (5 bases). The ends were cut back, 3 bases at V and 4 bases at J, with 14 bases in the middle. The CDR3 spans 15 residues. The germline gives CDR1 MNHNS, CDR2 SASEGT.

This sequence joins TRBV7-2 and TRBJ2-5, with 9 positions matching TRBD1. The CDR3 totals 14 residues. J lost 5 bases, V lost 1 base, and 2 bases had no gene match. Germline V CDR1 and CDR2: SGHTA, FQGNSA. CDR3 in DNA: TGTGCCAGCAGCTTAGAGACAGGGGGGGAGACCCAGTACTTC. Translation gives CASSLETGGETQYF.

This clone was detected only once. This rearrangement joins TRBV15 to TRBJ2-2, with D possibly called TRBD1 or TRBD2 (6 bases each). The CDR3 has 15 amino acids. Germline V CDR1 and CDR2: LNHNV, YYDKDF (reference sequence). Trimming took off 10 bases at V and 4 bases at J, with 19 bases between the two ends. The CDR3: CAIALRGDGTGELFF. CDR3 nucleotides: TGTGCCATTGCCCTAAGGGGGGATGGCACCGGGGAGCTGTTTTTT.

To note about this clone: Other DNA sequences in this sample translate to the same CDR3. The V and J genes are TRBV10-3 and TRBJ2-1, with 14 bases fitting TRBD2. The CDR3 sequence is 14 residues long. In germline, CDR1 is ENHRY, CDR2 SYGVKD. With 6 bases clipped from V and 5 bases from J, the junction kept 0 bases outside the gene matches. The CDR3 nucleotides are TGTGCCATCAGGGGACTAGCGGGAGACAATGAGCAGTTCTTC. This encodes CAIRGLAGDNEQFF.

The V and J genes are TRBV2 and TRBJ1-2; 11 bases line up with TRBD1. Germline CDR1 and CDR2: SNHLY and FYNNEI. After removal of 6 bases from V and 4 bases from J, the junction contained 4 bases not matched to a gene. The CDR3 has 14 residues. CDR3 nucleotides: TGTGCCAGCAGAGGGACAGGGGGGAGCTATGGCTACACCTTC. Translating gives CASRGTGGSYGYTF.

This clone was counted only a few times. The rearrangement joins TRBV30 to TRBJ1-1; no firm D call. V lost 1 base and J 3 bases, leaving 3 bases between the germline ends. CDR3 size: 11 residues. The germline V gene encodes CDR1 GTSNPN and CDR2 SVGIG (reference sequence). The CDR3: CAWSDHTEAFF. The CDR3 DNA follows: TGTGCCTGGAGTGATCACACTGAAGCTTTCTTT.

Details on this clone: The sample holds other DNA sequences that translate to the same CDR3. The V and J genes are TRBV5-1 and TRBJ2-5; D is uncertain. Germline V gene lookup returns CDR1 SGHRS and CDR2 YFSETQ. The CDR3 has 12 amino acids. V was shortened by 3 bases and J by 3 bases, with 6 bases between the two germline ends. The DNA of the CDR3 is TGCGCCAGCAGCTCGAACAAAGAGACCCAGTACTTC. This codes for CASSSNKETQYF.